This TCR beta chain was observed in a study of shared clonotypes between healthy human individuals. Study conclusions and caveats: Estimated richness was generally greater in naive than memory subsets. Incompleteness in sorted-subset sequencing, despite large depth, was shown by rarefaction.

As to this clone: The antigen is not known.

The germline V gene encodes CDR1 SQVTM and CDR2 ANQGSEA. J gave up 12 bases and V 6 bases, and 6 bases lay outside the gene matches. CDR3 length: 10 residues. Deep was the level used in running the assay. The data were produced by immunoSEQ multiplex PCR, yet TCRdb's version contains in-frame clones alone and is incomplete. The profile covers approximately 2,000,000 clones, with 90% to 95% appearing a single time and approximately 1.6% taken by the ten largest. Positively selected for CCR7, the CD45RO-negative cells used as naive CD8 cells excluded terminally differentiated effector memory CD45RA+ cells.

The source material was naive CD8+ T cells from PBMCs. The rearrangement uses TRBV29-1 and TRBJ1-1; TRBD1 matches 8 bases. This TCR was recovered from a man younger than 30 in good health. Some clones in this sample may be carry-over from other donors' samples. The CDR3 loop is CSVGQGESFF. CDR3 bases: TGCAGCGTCGGACAGGGAGAGTCTTTCTTT.